Presented here are 15 T cell receptor beta chains from one specimen sequenced in a study of T cells in Graves' hyperthyroidism and ophthalmopathy. Researchers amplified the TCR beta CDR3 regions from RNA transcripts. In the first-round RT-PCR of the TCR CDR3, the HTBI primer set was used. TCRdb re-called the multiplex PCR reads with MiXCR, one entry per CDR3 protein. Of more than 300,000 distinct CDR3 sequences in the sample, about 17% were seen once. The material sequenced was blood. These receptors were collected from a woman in her twenties or thirties with Graves' hyperthyroidism that later progressed to Graves' ophthalmopathy.

This clonotype was observed at least ten times. The chain combines TRBV28 with TRBJ1-1, with D uncertain. Germline CDR1 reads MDHEN; CDR2 reads SYDVKM. V was trimmed by 3 bases and J by 3 bases, leaving 17 bases between them. The CDR3 runs 16 residues. The CDR3 DNA is TGTGCCAGCAGTTTTACAAGAAGGTATCCCGACACTGAAGCTTTCTTT. Its protein is CASSFTRRYPDTEAFF.

This clonotype was counted a few times. CDR3 sequence: CSARGRGRYEQYF. For the CDR3, the DNA is TGCAGTGCTCGTGGGAGGGGGCGGTACGAGCAGTACTTC. The chain combines TRBV20-1 with TRBJ2-7, with D perhaps given as TRBD1 or TRBD2 (7 bases each). CDR3 length equals 13 residues. Germline V CDR1 and CDR2: DFQATT, SNEGSKA (reference sequence). Trimming removed 5 bases at V and 4 bases at J, with 15 bases between.

This clonotype occurred many times. J is TRBJ2-1 and V is TRBV3-1; a possible D gene is TRBD2 (5 bases). Germline CDR1 and CDR2: LGHDT and YNNKEL (reference sequence). V was shortened by 0 bases and J by 9 bases, with 18 bases between the two germline ends. The length of the CDR3 is 16 residues. Here the CDR3 reads CASSQDFSILGSEQFF. DNA of the CDR3: TGTGCCAGCAGCCAAGATTTTTCTATACTTGGGAGTGAGCAGTTCTTC.

In this sample, this clonotype turned up many times. The rearrangement links TRBV19 to TRBJ2-1; TRBD2 aligns across 12 bases. With 3 bases clipped from V and 10 bases from J, the junction kept 4 bases outside the gene matches. The CDR3 consists of 14 residues. Per germline, CDR1 LNHDA and CDR2 SQIVND (reference sequence). Here the CDR3 reads CASSIGLAGYEQFF. The CDR3 bases are TGTGCCAGTAGTATCGGACTAGCGGGATACGAGCAGTTCTTC.

On this clonotype: Given a much more abundant clone one base away, this may be a read error. This rearrangement joins TRBV7-6 to TRBJ2-1, with D possibly TRBD2 on 6 matching bases. CDR3 size: 12 residues. Germline loops: CDR1 SGHVS, CDR2 FNYEAQ. This chain's CDR3 is CVSSLADNEQFF. DNA for the CDR3: TGTGTCAGCAGCTTAGCGGACAATGAGCAGTTCTTC.

The chain is built from TRBV30 and TRBJ1-4; possibly TRBD1 for D (6 bases). Germline V gene data show CDR1 as GTSNPN and CDR2 as SVGIG (reference sequence). The CDR3 consists of 12 residues. Deletions cut 4 bases from V and 7 bases from J, with 10 bases between. CDR3 amino acids: CAWNTGSEKLFF. CDR3 bases: TGTGCCTGGAACACAGGGAGTGAAAAACTGTTTTTT.

This clonotype was counted between two and nine times. The chain links TRBV5-8 to TRBJ1-6; tentative D call: TRBD1 (5 bases). The CDR3 is 17 amino acids. Germline values: CDR1 SGHTS, CDR2 YDEGEE. V shed 4 bases and J shed 3 bases, with 17 bases lying between them. CDR3 sequence reads: CASSDTGGTLYNSPLHF. In DNA, the CDR3 is TGTGCCAGCAGCGACACGGGAGGGACTCTCTATAATTCACCCCTCCACTTT.

This chain joins TRBV7-2 and TRBJ1-1; 7 positions match TRBD1. The CDR3 extends over 15 amino acids. The germline V gene encodes CDR1 SGHTA and CDR2 FQGNSA. Unmatched junction bases numbered 6, after V lost 0 bases and J lost 5 bases. The CDR3 reads CASSLALQGQTEAFF. The CDR3, as DNA: TGTGCCAGCAGCTTAGCGTTACAGGGACAGACTGAAGCTTTCTTT.

Turning to this clonotype: Given the absence of the conserved phenylalanine or tryptophan at the CDR3 end, a read error is likely. The chain uses TRBV12-3 or TRBV12-4 and TRBJ2-2; no clear D gene. V lost 7 bases and J lost 5, with 5 bases in between. The CDR3 length is 11 residues. This CDR3 reads CASTHTGELFV. The CDR3 DNA sequence: TGTGCCAGCACTCATACCGGGGAGCTGTTTGTT.

This clonotype has more than one count but fewer than ten. The rearrangement uses TRBV24-1 and TRBJ2-7, with TRBD1 matching over 7 bases. V was pared by 3 bases and J by 0 bases, with 4 bases of the junction left unmatched. CDR1 KGHDR and CDR2 SFDVKD come from the germline V gene. The CDR3 loop spans 15 amino acids. The CDR3 spells CATSDPRDSSYEQYF. The CDR3 coding sequence is TGTGCCACCAGTGATCCAAGGGACAGCTCCTACGAGCAGTACTTC.

This clonotype was seen repeatedly, ten times or more. This sequence joins TRBV7-8 and TRBJ2-7, with 7 bases matching TRBD2. The J segment lost 2 bases and the V segment lost 5 bases, leaving 9 bases of the junction unmatched. The germline V gene has CDR1 SGHVS and CDR2 FQNEAQ. This CDR3 is built from 15 residues. The CDR3 sequence: CASSPQGAGAYEQYF. The CDR3 DNA is TGTGCCAGCAGCCCACAAGGGGCGGGGGCCTACGAGCAGTACTTC.

V and J are TRBV6-1 and TRBJ2-1; tentative D call: TRBD2 (6 bases). The germline V and J ends were trimmed by 6 bases and 0 bases, with 18 bases remaining between them. Germline V CDR1 and CDR2: MNHNS, SASEGT. The CDR3 spans 17 residues. The CDR3 reads CASSDLSRGSSYNEQFF. CDR3 in DNA: TGTGCCAGCAGCGACCTGTCCCGGGGGAGCTCCTACAATGAGCAGTTCTTC.

The chain carries TRBV18 and TRBJ2-3; TRBD1 matches 10 bases. The CDR3 is made up of 16 amino acids. Germline V CDR1 and CDR2: KGHSH, LQKENI. V shed 3 bases, J shed 3 bases, and the junction held 6 bases outside the gene matches. The CDR3 DNA follows: TGTGCCAGCTCACCGCCGGGACAGGGGCCAACAGATACGCAGTATTTT. It encodes CASSPPGQGPTDTQYF.

In this sample, this clonotype turned up many times. This sequence joins TRBV6-1 and TRBJ1-1; D is ambiguous. The CDR3 runs 16 residues. The ends were cut back, 5 bases at V and 1 base at J, with 17 bases in the middle. Germline V gives CDR1 MNHNS, CDR2 SASEGT. As DNA, the CDR3 is TGTGCCAGCAGTAACCCGCTTGGTAGGGCGAACACTGAAGCTTTCTTT. Encoded protein: CASSNPLGRANTEAFF.

This clonotype was observed many times. The V and J genes are TRBV6-1 and TRBJ2-3; D not certain. Germline CDR1 MNHNS, CDR2 SASEGT. V shed 4 bases and J shed 0 bases, with 8 bases lying between them. The CDR3 is 14 amino acids. This CDR3 reads CASSAFRSTDTQYF. As DNA, the CDR3 is TGTGCCAGCAGTGCCTTCCGTAGCACAGATACGCAGTATTTT.